These T cell receptor beta chains were read from a single sample in a study of cytomegalovirus exposure and HLA in healthy donors. Only in-frame clones appear in the TCRdb table, and some are missing; sequencing was by immunoSEQ multiplex PCR. Of over 100,000 clones listed, more than 75% were seen once; the top ten hold approximately 1.5%. The sample consisted of PBMCs. The receptors were sampled from a female donor in good health and CMV-seronegative. Both conserved end residues are part of each CDR3. D genes are given only for firm matches. Expanded clones are given a class, and other clones once, few, many or no size at all.

CAWSPPRYEQYF	TGTGCCTGGAGTCCCCCTCGCTACGAGCAGTACTTC	TRBJ2-7	NA	TRBV30	NA
CASSARQGGETQYF	TGTGCCAGTAGTGCCCGACAGGGTGGAGAGACCCAGTACTTC	TRBJ2-5	NA	TRBV19	TRBD1
CASSLTGDANYGYTF	TGTGCCAGCAGCTTGACAGGCGATGCTAACTATGGCTACACCTTC	TRBJ1-2	NA	TRBV7-9	NA
CASSPQTSGSTDTQYF	TGCGCCAGCAGCCCCCAGACTAGCGGCAGCACAGATACGCAGTATTTT	TRBJ2-3	NA	TRBV5-1	TRBD2
CASSQVEHGSSDEQYF	TGTGCCAGCAGCCAAGTAGAACACGGGAGCTCCGACGAGCAGTACTTC	TRBJ2-7	NA	TRBV4-2	NA
CASSPPTGPSYEQYF	TGTGCCAGCAGTCCCCCGACAGGCCCATCCTACGAGCAGTACTTC	TRBJ2-7	NA	TRBV6-1	NA
CASRGQGMSQFF	TGTGCCAGCAGAGGACAGGGAATGTCGCAGTTCTTC	TRBJ2-1	NA	TRBV6-5	TRBD1
CASTKLTGELFF	TGTGCCAGCACTAAGTTAACCGGGGAGCTGTTTTTT	TRBJ2-2	NA	TRBV7-2	NA
CASSLRGNTYEQYF	TGCGCCAGCAGCTTGCGGGGAAACACCTACGAGCAGTACTTC	TRBJ2-7	NA	TRBV5-1	NA
CASSFRGRVYEQYF	TGTGCCAGCAGTTTTAGGGGCAGGGTCTACGAGCAGTACTTC	TRBJ2-7	NA	TRBV27	NA
CASSMTSGRSGDTQYF	TGTGCCAGCAGCATGACTAGCGGGAGGTCAGGAGATACGCAGTATTTT	TRBJ2-3	NA	TRBV7-2	TRBD2
CASSTGTSKNEQFF	TGTGCCAGCAGCACCGGGACTAGTAAAAATGAGCAGTTCTTC	TRBJ2-1	NA	TRBV5-4	TRBD2
CASSALAGASGEQYF	TGTGCCAGCAGCGCCCTAGCGGGAGCCTCCGGCGAGCAGTACTTC	TRBJ2-7	NA	TRBV7-2	TRBD2
CASSPGKSSYEQYF	TGTGCCAGCTCACCAGGCAAATCAAGCTACGAGCAGTACTTC	TRBJ2-7	NA	TRBV18	NA
CASSGLGAGASDTQYF	TGTGCCAGCAGTGGCCTGGGGGCAGGGGCTTCAGATACGCAGTATTTT	TRBJ2-3	NA	TRBV28	NA
CASSLAGGRYEQYF	TGTGCCAGCAGCTTAGCGGGTGGGAGATACGAGCAGTACTTC	TRBJ2-7	once	TRBV11-1	NA
CAWSVPFLGTSGSTDTQYF	TGTGCCTGGAGTGTACCCTTTCTTGGGACTAGCGGGAGCACAGATACGCAGTATTTT	TRBJ2-3	NA	TRBV30	TRBD2
CAWSPDGTGERGYTF	TGTGCCTGGAGTCCCGACGGGACAGGGGAACGGGGCTACACCTTC	TRBJ1-2	NA	TRBV30	TRBD1
CASSIDRTSGSDEQYF	TGTGCCAGTAGTATAGATAGGACTAGCGGGAGCGACGAGCAGTACTTC	TRBJ2-7	NA	TRBV19	TRBD2
CASSVATGGEQYF	TGTGCCAGCAGCGTAGCTACGGGTGGGGAGCAGTACTTC	TRBJ2-7	NA	TRBV9	NA
CASSRTGGKAEAFF	TGTGCCAGCAGCCGAACAGGGGGCAAAGCTGAAGCTTTCTTT	TRBJ1-1	NA	TRBV27	TRBD1
CASSTRPLNEKLFF	TGTGCCAGTAGTACGCGGCCGCTTAATGAAAAACTGTTTTTT	TRBJ1-4	NA	TRBV19	NA
CASSLGQGGTNYGYTF	TGTGCCAGCAGCTTAGGACAGGGAGGAACTAACTATGGCTACACCTTC	TRBJ1-2	NA	TRBV7-8	TRBD1
CASSVDPQVNYGYTF	TGTGCCAGCAGCGTAGATCCGCAGGTTAACTATGGCTACACCTTC	TRBJ1-2	NA	TRBV9	NA
CASSSRTGQRRGSPLHF	TGTGCCAGTAGTTCAAGGACAGGGCAACGCCGGGGTTCACCCCTCCACTTT	TRBJ1-6	few	TRBV19	TRBD1
CASSPGQQETQYF	TGTGCCAGCAGCCCGGGACAGCAAGAGACCCAGTACTTC	TRBJ2-5	NA	TRBV5-4	TRBD1
CASSTGNNQPQHF	TGTGCCAGCAGTACAGGGAACAATCAGCCCCAGCATTTT	TRBJ1-5	NA	TRBV6-1	NA
CASRIKTQYF	TGTGCCAGCAGAATAAAGACCCAGTACTTC	TRBJ2-5	NA	TRBV2	NA
CASGPTGDPYEQYF	TGTGCCAGCGGGCCCACAGGGGACCCCTACGAGCAGTACTTC	TRBJ2-7	NA	TRBV5-4	TRBD1
CAISGGGARGANEQFF	TGTGCCATCAGTGGCGGGGGGGCCCGAGGGGCGAATGAGCAGTTCTTC	TRBJ2-1	few	TRBV10-3	TRBD2
CASSTKDKNTEAFF	TGTGCCAGCAGCACGAAGGACAAGAACACTGAAGCTTTCTTT	TRBJ1-1	NA	TRBV7-9	NA
CASSPTGPPRGTDTQYF	TGTGCCAGCTCACCGACAGGGCCTCCCCGTGGCACAGATACGCAGTATTTT	TRBJ2-3	NA	TRBV18	TRBD1
CASSSPLSGQGGYEQFF	TGTGCCAGCAGCTCTCCTTTATCGGGACAGGGTGGTTATGAGCAGTTCTTC	TRBJ2-1	NA	TRBV13	TRBD1
CASLAGARFMNTEAFF	TGTGCCAGTTTGGCAGGGGCCAGATTCATGAACACTGAAGCTTTCTTT	TRBJ1-1	few	TRBV19	NA
CASSVGVWDTEAFF	TGTGCCAGCAGTGTCGGGGTGTGGGACACTGAAGCTTTCTTT	TRBJ1-1	many	TRBV6-1	NA